This TCR beta chain was profiled in a study of blood T cells in healthy people across ages. Study conclusions and caveats: One million T cells yielded diversity estimates that were considered underestimates.

Together with a sample-barcoded 5' primer, a J-beta primer mix was included in a second PCR lasting about 7 to 11 cycles. A single record per CDR3 protein comes from TCRdb applying MiXCR to the 5' RACE reads. The table records approximately 820,000 distinct CDR3 sequences, about 42% of them present only once. V lost 1 base, J lost 4 bases, and 12 bases lay in between. Germline V gene data show CDR1 as SGHDT and CDR2 as YYEEEE. The CDR3 extends over 14 amino acids. In regard to this clonotype: The target antigen is unknown.

The sequence was collected from a man aged 60 to 69 in good health. Input material: blood. V and J are TRBV5-6 and TRBJ2-7; the D is unclear. CDR3 nucleotide sequence: TGTGCCAGCAGCTTGTCGATCCGGGCTTACGAGCAGTACTTC. Its protein is CASSLSIRAYEQYF.